Included here is one TCR beta chain sequence, with context. This entry is derived from a study of blood T cell repertoires in COVID-19. Study summary: For recovered donors of Cohort 3, there were two negative PCRs, clearance, or symptom resolution.

In germline, CDR1 is MNHEY, CDR2 SVGAGI. This CDR3 region has 12 residues. The V end lost 6 bases, the J end lost 3 bases, and 8 bases lay between the germline ends. In the original workflow: Estimated nucleated cell counts came from reference gene primer amplification. Produced via immunoSEQ multiplex PCR; TCRdb's table is partial and in-frame only. V, J and clone size reflect that table, while D and trimming were determined from the DNA. The sample comprises more than 200,000 clones, around nine tenths of which are singletons, and around 7% rests with the top ten. Participants were aged about 18 to 90 years, lived in over 20 US areas, and enrolled virtually. Cohorts were based on clinical histories the participants reported.

The chain carries TRBV6-5 and TRBJ2-5; D is possibly TRBD1 (5 bases). This receptor was identified in a man aged 25-40 years in a cohort exposed to, infected with or recovered from COVID-19 (not recorded which). Sample: PBMCs or T cells enriched from blood (not recorded which). CDR3 sequence reads: CASSRVKETQYF. In nucleotides, the CDR3 is TGTGCCAGCAGCAGGGTGAAAGAGACCCAGTACTTC.